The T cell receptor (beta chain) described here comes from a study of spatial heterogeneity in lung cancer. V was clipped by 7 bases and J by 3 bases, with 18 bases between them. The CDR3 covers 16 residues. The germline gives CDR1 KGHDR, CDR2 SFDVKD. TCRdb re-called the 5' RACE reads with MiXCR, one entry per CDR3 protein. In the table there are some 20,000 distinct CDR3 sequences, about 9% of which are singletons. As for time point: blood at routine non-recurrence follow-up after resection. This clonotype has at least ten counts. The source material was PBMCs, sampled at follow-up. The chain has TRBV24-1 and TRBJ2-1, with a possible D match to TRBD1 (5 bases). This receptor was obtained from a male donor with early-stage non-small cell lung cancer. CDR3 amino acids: CATSPTANRYYNEQFF. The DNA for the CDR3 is TGTGCCACCAGCCCGACAGCAAACAGATACTACAATGAGCAGTTCTTC.